A single sample is the source of the 27 T cell receptor beta chains below, sequenced in a study of CD4 T cells in relation to SARS-CoV-2 and coronaviruses. Their antigen targets remain unknown. The repertoire was sequenced with immunoSEQ multiplex PCR; TCRdb's copy has only in-frame clones and lacks some. The sample lists tens of thousands of clones; 60% to 85% were seen once. Sequences were obtained from memory CD4+ T cells from PBMCs, cultured in vitro. The receptors were gathered from an adult with COVID-19.

The CDR3 region has the DNA TGTGCCAGCAGCTCGGACAGCTTCGTTGAAAAACTGTTTTTT. It is translated as CASSSDSFVEKLFF. The V call is TRBV11-2, the J call TRBJ1-4; possibly TRBD1 for D (6 bases). The CDR3 is 14 amino acids. The germline V and J ends were trimmed by 4 bases and 7 bases, with 13 bases remaining between them. Germline V gene sequence: CDR1 SGHAT, CDR2 FQNNGV.

The rearrangement links TRBV6-1 to TRBJ1-2; D might be TRBD1 (5 bases). Per the germline V gene, CDR1 is MNHNS and CDR2 is SASEGT. V shed 0 bases and J shed 4 bases, with 18 bases lying between them. The CDR3 extends over 17 amino acids. The CDR3, as DNA: TGTGCCAGCAGTGAAGCCGGAGTGGGGGGGGATAGCTATGGCTACACCTTC. Protein product: CASSEAGVGGDSYGYTF.

The V gene is TRBV30, the J gene TRBJ2-7; D ambiguous. The germline V and J ends were trimmed by 2 bases and 4 bases, with 9 bases remaining between them. Per the germline V gene, CDR1 is GTSNPN and CDR2 is SVGIG (reference sequence). The CDR3 loop spans 12 amino acids. Here the CDR3 DNA reads TGTGCCTGGAGTTTCGACCTTTACGAGCAGTACTTC. Its protein product is CAWSFDLYEQYF.

This chain joins TRBV28 and TRBJ1-1, with D possibly matching TRBD1 (6 bases). Trimming cost V 10 bases and J 4 bases, with 22 bases left between them. Per the germline V gene, CDR1 is MDHEN and CDR2 is SYDVKM. This CDR3 comprises 15 residues. CDR3 DNA sequence: TGTGCCACCTCGAGGGGGGGCTTGCTGGGCACTGAAGCTTTCTTT. Translating it yields CATSRGGLLGTEAFF.

J is TRBJ2-7 and V is TRBV4-3; 9 nucleotides match TRBD1. CDR3 size: 14 residues. CDR1 is LGHNA and CDR2 is YSLEER in the germline V gene. Germline trimming cut 1 base from V and 4 bases from J; bases unmatched to any gene: 2. The CDR3 loop is CASSQGTGDYEQYF. CDR3 coding DNA: TGCGCCAGCAGCCAAGGGACAGGGGATTACGAGCAGTACTTC.

As regards this clone: One end of the junction varies from germline; a read error may be responsible. The chain recombines TRBV2 with TRBJ2-7, with 8 bases fitting TRBD2. The CDR3 sequence is 16 residues long. The germline V gene has CDR1 SNHLY and CDR2 FYNNEI. The CDR3 region is CASKPFGGGMSFEQYF. The CDR3 nucleotides are TGTGCCAGCAAGCCCTTCGGGGGGGGGATGTCCTTCGAGCAGTACTTC.

The chain links TRBV18 to TRBJ2-7; D is unresolved. The germline CDR1 and CDR2 sequences are KGHSH and LQKENI. CDR3 length: 15 amino acids. V lost 11 bases to trimming and J lost 4 bases, with 24 bases between them. The CDR3 DNA follows: TGTGCCCGCTGGACCTTGGGCCCATCTTCATACGAGCAGTACTTC. The encoded protein is CARWTLGPSSYEQYF. Drawing the rest from reference TRBV18 and TRBJ2-7, the complete variable domain is NAGVMQNPRHLVRRRGQEARLRCSPMKGHSHVYWYRQLPEEGLKFMVYLQKENIIDESGMPKERFSAEFPKEGPSILRIQQVVRGDSAAYFCARWTLGPSSYEQYFGPGTRLTVT.

This clone was counted once. The J gene is TRBJ2-7, the V gene TRBV5-4; TRBD2 matches 11 bases. The CDR3 is 16 amino acids. CDR1 and CDR2 (germline): SGHNT, YYREEE (reference sequence). The ends lost 4 bases at V and 2 bases at J; junction bases unmatched: 8. The CDR3 DNA reads TGTGCCAGCAGCGACGCTAGCGGGAGGCCGGCCTACGAGCAGTACTTC. It encodes CASSDASGRPAYEQYF.

The J gene is TRBJ1-5, the V gene TRBV6-5; TRBD1 aligns across 9 bases. V gave up 6 bases and J gave up 4 bases; unmatched junction bases: 7. The CDR3 covers 15 residues. CDR1 and CDR2 from the germline V gene are MNHEY and SVGAGI. CDR3 nucleotides: TGTGCCAGCAGATCTGGGACAGGGAGGAATCAGCCCCAGCATTTT. Translating it yields CASRSGTGRNQPQHF.

The chain links TRBV9 to TRBJ1-2; 7 bases align to TRBD1. The CDR3 extends over 13 amino acids. The V segment lost 8 bases and the J segment 3 bases; nucleotides outside the gene matches: 7. Looked up from germline, CDR1 is SGDLS and CDR2 is YYNGEE. In DNA form, the CDR3 reads TGTGCCAGGCAGGGGGGGTGCCACTATGGCTACACCTTC. It codes for CARQGGCHYGYTF.

V is TRBV18 and J is TRBJ2-1; 11 positions agree with TRBD2. V shed 5 bases, J shed 3 bases, and the junction held 6 bases outside the gene matches. Germline V gene data show CDR1 as KGHSH and CDR2 as LQKENI. The CDR3 totals 16 residues. The CDR3 loop reads CASSRTGTSGYNEQFF. The CDR3 coding sequence is TGTGCCAGCTCAAGGACCGGGACTAGCGGCTACAATGAGCAGTTCTTC.

The chain uses TRBV3-1 (or the pseudogene TRBV3-2) and TRBJ1-1; D unclear. The CDR3 length is 11 residues. The V gene lost 0 bases and the J gene lost 5 bases, with 1 base spanning the gap. Germline V gene data show CDR1 as LGHDT and CDR2 as YNNKEL (reference sequence). The CDR3 spells CASSQETEAFF. The CDR3 DNA is TGTGCCAGCAGCCAAGAGACTGAAGCTTTCTTT.

The J gene is TRBJ2-5, the V gene TRBV28; 9 positions match TRBD2. Germline V gene data show CDR1 as MDHEN and CDR2 as SYDVKM. The V and J ends lost 3 bases and 6 bases, in that order; junction bases with no gene match: 14. This CDR3 spans 17 amino acids. CDR3 nucleotide sequence: TGTGCCAGCAGTTTTTACAGCGGGAGGCCCCTCGGTCAGACCCAGTACTTC. Translating it yields CASSFYSGRPLGQTQYF.

V and J are TRBV7-2 and TRBJ2-2, with 12 bases that match TRBD2. This CDR3 has 19 residues. Germline CDR1 and CDR2: SGHTA and FQGNSA. Germline trimming cut 1 base from V and 4 bases from J; bases unmatched to any gene: 10. As DNA, the CDR3 is TGTGCCAGCAGCTTAGGGGAACTAGCGGGAGGTCAGGCCACCGGGGAGCTGTTTTTT. This sequence encodes CASSLGELAGGQATGELFF.

This rearrangement joins TRBV18 to TRBJ2-1; 10 nucleotides align to TRBD1. The length of the CDR3 is 15 residues. The trim removed 5 bases at V and 4 bases at J, leaving 5 bases unmatched. Germline-derived CDR1 and CDR2 are KGHSH and LQKENI. In nucleotides, the CDR3 is TGTGCCAGCTCAGACGACAGGGGGCAGTACAATGAGCAGTTCTTC. Encoded protein: CASSDDRGQYNEQFF.

The gene calls are TRBV5-1 and TRBJ1-6, with 7 bases that match TRBD1. The V gene end was trimmed by 5 bases and the J gene end by 6 bases; junction bases not matched to a gene: 5. Per the germline V gene, CDR1 is SGHRS and CDR2 is YFSETQ. The CDR3 contains 14 residues. The CDR3: CASRQEGANSPLHF. For the CDR3, the DNA is TGCGCCAGCAGACAAGAGGGGGCTAATTCACCCCTCCACTTT.

The chain links TRBV28 to TRBJ2-4, with 7 bases fitting TRBD2. The CDR3 is made up of 17 amino acids. V shed 4 bases, J shed 0 bases, and the junction held 9 bases outside the gene matches. The V gene's germline CDR1 is MDHEN and CDR2 SYDVKM. The CDR3 spells CASSSFTSARAKNIQYF. The CDR3 coding sequence is TGTGCCAGCAGTTCGTTTACTAGCGCTCGAGCCAAAAACATTCAGTACTTC.

V usage is TRBV18 and J usage is TRBJ2-7, with 7 bases identical to TRBD2. The germline V gene has CDR1 KGHSH and CDR2 LQKENI. The V segment lost 2 bases and the J segment 7 bases; nucleotides outside the gene matches: 8. There are 14 residues in the CDR3. The DNA of the CDR3 is TGTGCCAGCTCACCAATTGCGGGAGAGGGGGAGCAGTACTTC. Translation gives CASSPIAGEGEQYF. Looking up the rest from reference TRBV18 and TRBJ2-7 gives the full variable domain: NAGVMQNPRHLVRRRGQEARLRCSPMKGHSHVYWYRQLPEEGLKFMVYLQKENIIDESGMPKERFSAEFPKEGPSILRIQQVVRGDSAAYFCASSPIAGEGEQYFGPGTRLTVT.

The rearrangement uses TRBV7-3 and TRBJ2-5, with 7 bases fitting TRBD1. The V and J ends lost 5 bases and 2 bases, in that order; junction bases with no gene match: 2. CDR1 and CDR2 (germline): SGHTA, FQGTGA. The CDR3 sequence is 13 residues long. CDR3 in amino acids: CASSRGRQETQYF. The DNA for the CDR3 is TGTGCCAGCAGCAGGGGGCGGCAAGAGACCCAGTACTTC.

J is TRBJ2-7 and V is TRBV7-7, with 11 bases that match TRBD2. Trimming at V came to 2 bases and at J to 5 bases, leaving 8 bases not matched to a gene. CDR3 length: 16 amino acids. Germline CDR1 is SSHAT and CDR2 is FNYEAQ (reference sequence). The CDR3 region is CASSLPLLAGVDEQYF. The CDR3 DNA reads as TGTGCCAGCAGCTTACCTCTACTAGCGGGAGTGGACGAGCAGTACTTC. Complete variable domain (other parts from reference TRBV7-7 and TRBJ2-7): GAGVSQSPRYKVTKRGQDVTLRCDPISSHATLYWYQQALGQGPEFLTYFNYEAQPDKSGLPSDRFSAERPEGSISTLTIQRTEQRDSAMYRCASSLPLLAGVDEQYFGPGTRLTVT.

V usage is TRBV4-3 and J usage is TRBJ1-6; D uncertain. Per the germline V gene, CDR1 is LGHNA and CDR2 is YSLEER. V dropped 0 bases and J dropped 7 bases, with 10 bases sitting between them. This CDR3 is built from 15 residues. As DNA, the CDR3 is TGCGCCAGCAGCCAAGACAGAACCCCAAATTCACCCCTCCACTTT. This gives the protein CASSQDRTPNSPLHF.

The CDR3 DNA follows: TGCAGCGCAAGGACAGGGGATGGCTACACCTTC. It specifies CSARTGDGYTF. The chain uses TRBV29-1 and TRBJ1-2, with 9 bases lining up with TRBD1. V was pared by 7 bases and J by 6 bases, with 3 bases of the junction left unmatched. Germline CDR1 and CDR2: SQVTM and ANQGSEA. The CDR3 length is 11 residues. The full variable domain, completed using reference TRBV29-1 and TRBJ1-2, is SAVISQKPSRDICQRGTSLTIQCQVDSQVTMMFWYRQQPGQSLTLIATANQGSEATYESGFVIDKFPISRPNLTFSTLTVSNMSPEDSSIYLCSARTGDGYTFGSGTRLTVV.

V and J are TRBV5-4 and TRBJ2-3; D may be TRBD1 (6 bases). Deletions cut 3 bases from V and 2 bases from J, with 13 bases between. This CDR3 has 15 residues. Germline V CDR1 and CDR2: SGHNT, YYREEE (reference sequence). CDR3 in amino acids: CASSWKTGVTDTQYF. The CDR3 DNA reads as TGTGCCAGCAGCTGGAAGACAGGCGTCACAGATACGCAGTATTTT.

V and J are TRBV10-2 and TRBJ1-5; tentatively, D is TRBD1 (5 bases). The V gene lost 8 bases and the J gene lost 2 bases, with 10 bases spanning the gap. Germline V gene sequence: CDR1 WSHSY, CDR2 SAAADI. The CDR3 extends over 13 amino acids. The CDR3 bases are TGCGCCAGCCGGCGGGACGGCAATCAGCCCCAGCATTTT. Protein: CASRRDGNQPQHF.

The chain combines TRBV12-3 or TRBV12-4 with TRBJ2-1; D gene ambiguous. This CDR3 comprises 11 residues. Trimming cost V 5 bases and J 7 bases, with 6 bases left between them. The CDR3, as DNA: TGTGCCAGCAGTCGGTCTAATGAGCAGTTCTTC. Its protein product is CASSRSNEQFF.

CDR3 coding DNA: TGTGCCAGCAGCGTAGGGATTCTAGCGGGAGGAACGTCGGGGACAGATACGCAGTATTTT. This translates into CASSVGILAGGTSGTDTQYF. The rearrangement uses TRBV9 and TRBJ2-3; 11 bases agree with TRBD2. There are 20 residues in the CDR3. Looked up from germline, CDR1 is SGDLS and CDR2 is YYNGEE. With 0 bases clipped from V and 3 bases from J, the junction kept 15 bases outside the gene matches.

This clone was seen more than once but under ten times. V usage is TRBV20-1 and J usage is TRBJ1-6; 10 bases fit TRBD1. The germline CDR1 and CDR2 sequences are DFQATT and SNEGSKA (reference sequence). This CDR3 comprises 15 residues. Trimming removed 3 bases from V and 7 bases from J; junction bases left unmatched: 6. CDR3 residues: CSASAGQGDNSPLHF. In DNA, the CDR3 is TGCAGTGCTAGTGCCGGACAGGGGGACAATTCACCCCTCCACTTT.